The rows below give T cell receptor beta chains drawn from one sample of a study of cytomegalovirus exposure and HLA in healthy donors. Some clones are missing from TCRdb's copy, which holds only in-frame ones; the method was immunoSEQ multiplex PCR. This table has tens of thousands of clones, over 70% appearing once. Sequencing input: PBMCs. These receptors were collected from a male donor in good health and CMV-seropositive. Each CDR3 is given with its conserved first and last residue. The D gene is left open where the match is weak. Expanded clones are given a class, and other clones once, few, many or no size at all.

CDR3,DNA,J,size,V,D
CASSSPTGTSWLNEQFF,TGTGCCAGCAGCTCTCCTACCGGGACTAGCTGGCTAAATGAGCAGTTCTTC,TRBJ2-1,-,TRBV6-4,TRBD2
CASSDRQAVGGYGYTF,TGTGCCAGCAGTGACCGACAGGCAGTGGGCGGCTATGGCTACACCTTC,TRBJ1-2,-,TRBV6-1,-
CASIGREGNQPQHF,TGTGCCAGCATTGGCAGGGAAGGAAATCAGCCCCAGCATTTT,TRBJ1-5,-,TRBV6-4,-
CASSPRQGGYNEQFF,TGTGCCAGCAGCCCGAGACAGGGCGGGTACAATGAGCAGTTCTTC,TRBJ2-1,-,TRBV5-4,TRBD1
CATSRVRSVTSEEQYF,TGTGCCACCAGCAGAGTGCGGTCCGTGACTAGTGAAGAGCAGTACTTC,TRBJ2-7,-,TRBV15,-
CASSYGGTGGVYEQYF,TGTGCCAGCAGTTACGGGGGGACAGGGGGCGTATACGAGCAGTACTTC,TRBJ2-7,-,TRBV6-5,TRBD1
CASSTGQGASEQYF,TGTGCCAGCTCCACGGGGCAGGGGGCGTCCGAGCAGTACTTC,TRBJ2-7,-,TRBV18,TRBD1
CASSVLGGGAYQETQYF,TGTGCCAGCAGCGTGCTTGGCGGGGGGGCCTACCAAGAGACCCAGTACTTC,TRBJ2-5,-,TRBV7-3,TRBD2
CASRSRTGWNTEAFF,TGTGCCAGCAGATCAAGGACAGGGTGGAACACTGAAGCTTTCTTT,TRBJ1-1,-,TRBV25-1,TRBD1
CASSSGRFNQPQHF,TGTGCCAGCAGCAGCGGACGTTTCAATCAGCCCCAGCATTTT,TRBJ1-5,many,TRBV6-5,-
CAWSVRGGSYNSPLHF,TGTGCCTGGAGTGTACGGGGAGGATCCTATAATTCACCCCTCCACTTT,TRBJ1-6,-,TRBV30,-
CSVRTGSSYEQYF,TGCAGCGTGAGGACAGGGTCATCCTACGAGCAGTACTTC,TRBJ2-7,few,TRBV29-1,TRBD1
CASRIRTGGLMNTEAFF,TGTGCCAGCAGAATCCGGACAGGGGGTCTTATGAACACTGAAGCTTTCTTT,TRBJ1-1,-,TRBV7-9,TRBD1
CASRLVRRESTDTQYF,TGTGCCAGCAGACTGGTGAGGAGGGAGAGCACAGATACGCAGTATTTT,TRBJ2-3,-,TRBV5-6,-
CAWSVLEGLNEQFF,TGTGCCTGGAGTGTATTGGAGGGCCTAAATGAGCAGTTCTTC,TRBJ2-1,once,TRBV30,-
CASSTRDTFNQPQHF,TGTGCCAGTAGTACTCGGGACACTTTCAATCAGCCCCAGCATTTT,TRBJ1-5,-,TRBV19,-
CASSQPLGAETQYF,TGCGCCAGCAGCCAACCCCTAGGGGCAGAGACCCAGTACTTC,TRBJ2-5,-,TRBV4-1,-
CASSPTSPFVETGNTIYF,TGTGCCAGCAGCCCTACCTCTCCCTTTGTTGAGACTGGAAACACCATATATTTT,TRBJ1-3,-,TRBV7-8,-
CASSSGHRGEEQFF,TGTGCCAGCAGCAGCGGACACCGCGGAGAGGAGCAGTTCTTC,TRBJ2-1,-,TRBV21-1,-
CASSPGQGGTEAFF,TGTGCCAGCTCACCAGGACAGGGGGGCACTGAAGCTTTCTTT,TRBJ1-1,-,TRBV18,TRBD1
CASSFPGGGYTF,TGTGCCAGCAGTTTCCCGGGTGGCGGCTACACCTTC,TRBJ1-2,-,TRBV27,-
CASSIVSTATGYTF,TGTGCCAGTAGTATAGTTTCGACGGCCACGGGGTACACCTTC,TRBJ1-2,-,TRBV19,-
CASSFLISGNEQFF,TGTGCCAGCAGCTTCCTCATTAGCGGGAATGAGCAGTTCTTC,TRBJ2-1,-,TRBV7-9,TRBD2
CASSFTGSGQETQYF,TGTGCCAGCAGCTTTACCGGGAGCGGGCAAGAGACCCAGTACTTC,TRBJ2-5,-,TRBV13,-
CASSAGDRDNYEQYF,TGCGCCAGCAGCGCGGGGGACCGGGACAACTACGAGCAGTACTTC,TRBJ2-7,-,TRBV5-1,-
CASSQDAGNTIYF,TGTGCCAGCAGCCAAGATGCGGGAAACACCATATATTTT,TRBJ1-3,-,TRBV4-2,-
CASSLLRSTDTQYF,TGCGCCAGCAGCTTGCTGAGAAGCACAGATACGCAGTATTTT,TRBJ2-3,-,TRBV5-1,-
CASTPRAQPQHF,TGTGCCAGCACTCCCCGCGCGCAGCCCCAGCATTTT,TRBJ1-5,once,TRBV21-1,-
CASSAGTSGSYEQYF,TGTGCCAGCAGTGCGGGGACTAGCGGGTCATACGAGCAGTACTTC,TRBJ2-7,-,TRBV6-1,TRBD2
CATLGGGTYEQYF,TGTGCCACTCTGGGCGGCGGGACCTACGAGCAGTACTTC,TRBJ2-7,-,TRBV28,-
CASSRGGGNYEQYF,TGTGCCAGCAGCCGGGGAGGGGGAAACTACGAGCAGTACTTC,TRBJ2-7,-,TRBV28,-
CASSIGTRGNQPQHF,TGTGCCAGTAGTATAGGGACACGGGGCAATCAGCCCCAGCATTTT,TRBJ1-5,-,TRBV19,-
CASSQDHDTSNYEQYF,TGCGCCAGCAGCCAAGATCACGACACTTCTAACTACGAGCAGTACTTC,TRBJ2-7,-,TRBV4-1,-
CASSLGGQETQYF,TGTGCCAGCAGCCTTGGAGGGCAAGAGACCCAGTACTTC,TRBJ2-5,few,TRBV5-4,-
CASSLFSGDRPQHF,TGTGCCAGCAGTTTATTTTCCGGGGATCGGCCCCAGCATTTT,TRBJ1-5,-,TRBV28,-
CASSLARQGLSYEQYF,TGTGCCAGCAGCTTAGCGCGGCAGGGCCTATCCTACGAGCAGTACTTC,TRBJ2-7,-,TRBV7-9,-
CASSFMAGVYNSPLHF,TGTGCCAGCAGCTTCATGGCGGGCGTCTATAATTCACCCCTCCACTTT,TRBJ1-6,once,TRBV11-1,-
CASSQETRSGSSPLHF,TGCGCCAGCAGCCAAGAAACTCGATCGGGGAGTTCACCCCTCCACTTT,TRBJ1-6,-,TRBV4-3,-
CASSLTGQGRNEQYF,TGTGCCAGCAGCCTAACTGGGCAGGGTAGGAACGAGCAGTACTTC,TRBJ2-7,-,TRBV2,-
CASSSDSLLGYGYTF,TGTGCCAGCAGTTCTGACAGCCTCTTAGGGTATGGCTACACCTTC,TRBJ1-2,-,TRBV6-1,-
CASSLEEGNYEQYF,TGTGCCAGCAGCTTAGAGGAGGGTAACTACGAGCAGTACTTC,TRBJ2-7,-,TRBV7-8,-
CASSPTDRAFEAFF,TGTGCCAGCTCACCAACGGACAGGGCCTTTGAAGCTTTCTTT,TRBJ1-1,once,TRBV18,TRBD1
CASSQERLAGRDEQFF,TGCGCCAGCAGCCAAGAGAGACTAGCGGGACGGGATGAGCAGTTCTTC,TRBJ2-1,-,TRBV4-1,TRBD2
CASSPRQGTTNEKLFF,TGTGCCAGCAGCCCCCGACAGGGGACGACTAATGAAAAACTGTTTTTT,TRBJ1-4,-,TRBV7-9,TRBD1
CASTDGGRGFTEAFF,TGTGCCAGCACCGACGGGGGGCGCGGGTTCACTGAAGCTTTCTTT,TRBJ1-1,-,TRBV6-6,-
CASSSGQGSYGYTF,TGTGCCAGCAGTTCCGGACAGGGGAGCTATGGCTACACCTTC,TRBJ1-2,-,TRBV28,TRBD1
CASSYSRRTGSGGYTF,TGTGCCAGCAGTTACTCGAGACGGACAGGGTCGGGTGGCTACACCTTC,TRBJ1-2,-,TRBV6-5,TRBD1
CASSFRTGRGSGYTF,TGTGCCAGCAGTTTCCGGACAGGGAGAGGATCTGGCTACACCTTC,TRBJ1-2,-,TRBV28,TRBD1
CASSFTGQAREQYF,TGTGCCAGCAGCTTCACCGGACAGGCGAGGGAGCAGTACTTC,TRBJ2-7,-,TRBV7-8,TRBD1
CASSLLPNEKLFF,TGTGCCAGCAGCTTGCTTCCTAATGAAAAACTGTTTTTT,TRBJ1-4,few,TRBV5-4,-
CASSRVEGSQETQYF,TGTGCCAGCAGCCGGGTAGAAGGATCCCAAGAGACCCAGTACTTC,TRBJ2-5,-,TRBV7-2,-
CASSPGTRGYNEQFF,TGCGCCAGCAGCCCCGGGACTAGGGGCTACAATGAGCAGTTCTTC,TRBJ2-1,-,TRBV4-1,TRBD2
CASSQTSSLGTDTQYF,TGTGCCAGCAGCCAGACTAGCTCGCTGGGCACAGATACGCAGTATTTT,TRBJ2-3,few,TRBV9,TRBD2
CASSQAEDGDTQYF,TGCGCCAGCAGCCAAGCTGAGGATGGCGATACGCAGTATTTT,TRBJ2-3,-,TRBV4-1,-
CASSPSGTGVGNTIYF,TGTGCCAGCAGCCCGTCCGGGACAGGGGTTGGAAACACCATATATTTT,TRBJ1-3,-,TRBV9,TRBD1